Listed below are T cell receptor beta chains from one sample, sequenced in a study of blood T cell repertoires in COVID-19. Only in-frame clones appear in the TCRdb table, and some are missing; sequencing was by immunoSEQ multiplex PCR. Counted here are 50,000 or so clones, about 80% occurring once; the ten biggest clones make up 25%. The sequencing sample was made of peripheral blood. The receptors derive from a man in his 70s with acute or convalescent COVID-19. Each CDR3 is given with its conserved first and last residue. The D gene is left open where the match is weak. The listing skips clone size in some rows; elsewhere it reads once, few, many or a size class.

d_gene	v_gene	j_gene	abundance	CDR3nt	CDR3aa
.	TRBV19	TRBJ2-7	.	TGTGCCAGTAGTATAGCCGAGGTTGAAGGCGAGCAGTACTTC	CASSIAEVEGEQYF
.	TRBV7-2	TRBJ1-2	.	TGTGCCAGCAACTCTGGATACAGGGACATCTATGGCTACACCTTC	CASNSGYRDIYGYTF
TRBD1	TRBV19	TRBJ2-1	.	TGTGCCAGTACAGGGGGTCCGGACAATGAGCAGTTCTTC	CASTGGPDNEQFF
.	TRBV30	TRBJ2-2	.	TGTGCCTGGACAGACAGACCGATAGCGAACACCGGGGAGCTGTTTTTT	CAWTDRPIANTGELFF
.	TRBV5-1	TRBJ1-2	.	TGCGCCAGCAGCTCGGGCGAGGGGGTTCGCATCTATGGCTACACCTTC	CASSSGEGVRIYGYTF
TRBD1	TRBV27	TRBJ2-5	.	TGTGCCAGCAGTCCTTTACAGGGGAGTATCCCCAGGGCCCAGTACTTC	CASSPLQGSIPRAQYF
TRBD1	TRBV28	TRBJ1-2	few	TGTGCCAGCAGTTTAGGGACAGGGATTGGCTACACCTTC	CASSLGTGIGYTF
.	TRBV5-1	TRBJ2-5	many	TGCGCCAGCAGGCCCGGTTCGGACAGTCTTTTGGCCCAGTACTTC	CASRPGSDSLLAQYF
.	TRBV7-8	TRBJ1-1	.	TGTGCCAGCAGCGCATCCCGCGCGGGGTTCAGGAACACTGAAGCTTTCTTT	CASSASRAGFRNTEAFF
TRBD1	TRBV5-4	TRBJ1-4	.	TGTGCCAGCAGTAAGGGACAGGGGAATGAAAAACTGTTTTTT	CASSKGQGNEKLFF
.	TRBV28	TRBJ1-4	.	TGTGCCAGCAGTTTATACCCCCGGGGGGGAGGGGAAAAACTGTTTTTT	CASSLYPRGGGEKLFF
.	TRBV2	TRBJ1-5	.	TGTGCCAGCAGTCGGGCAGGGGAGCCCTCCCAGCATTTT	CASSRAGEPSQHF
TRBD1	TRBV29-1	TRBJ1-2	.	TGCAGCGTTGAAGATATTCGGACAGGCCCTATTACTAACTATGGCTACACCTTC	CSVEDIRTGPITNYGYTF
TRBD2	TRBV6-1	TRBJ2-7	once	TGTGCCAGCAGTGGCATGGGACTAGCGGGGTCCTACGAGCAGTACTTC	CASSGMGLAGSYEQYF
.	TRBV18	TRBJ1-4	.	TGTGCCAGCTCACCTCGAACAGGGACTAATGAAAAACTGTTTTTT	CASSPRTGTNEKLFF
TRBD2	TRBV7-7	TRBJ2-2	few	TGTGCTAGCAGCTCTAGCGGCTCGAACACCGGGGAGCTGTTTTTT	CASSSSGSNTGELFF
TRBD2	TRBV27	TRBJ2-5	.	TGTGCCAGCAGATTAGCGGGCGTCCGGGAGACCCAGTACTTC	CASRLAGVRETQYF
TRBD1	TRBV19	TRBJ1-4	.	TGTGCCAGTAGGACCGGGACAGTCAATGAAAAACTGTTTTTT	CASRTGTVNEKLFF
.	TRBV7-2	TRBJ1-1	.	TGTGCCAGCAGCTTCGGACGGCTTCAGGGTGAAGCTTTCTTT	CASSFGRLQGEAFF
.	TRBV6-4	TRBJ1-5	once	TGTGCCAGCAGCTCAGGGCCCCAAAGTCCCCAGCATTTT	CASSSGPQSPQHF
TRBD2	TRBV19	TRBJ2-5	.	TGTGCCAGTAGTATCTCAGCGGGAGGGCCTGGTTCGGAAGAGACCCAGTACTTC	CASSISAGGPGSEETQYF
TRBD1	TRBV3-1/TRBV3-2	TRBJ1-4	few	TGTGCCAGCAGCGCCCGGGGACAGACTAATGAAAAACTGTTTTTT	CASSARGQTNEKLFF
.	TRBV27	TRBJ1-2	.	TGTGCCAGCAGTTTAACAGCTCCCCCCGCCCTGGGCTACACCTTC	CASSLTAPPALGYTF
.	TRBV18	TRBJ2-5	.	TGTGCCAGCTCACCCCTGATGGAGTCCCAAGAGACCCAGTACTTC	CASSPLMESQETQYF
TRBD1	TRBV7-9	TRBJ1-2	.	TGTGCCAGCAGTTATACAGGGGCGGGTGGCTACACCTTC	CASSYTGAGGYTF
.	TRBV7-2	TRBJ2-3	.	TGTGCCAGCAGCTCCCCTTGGGGCGCGGTCTCTAGCACAGATACGCAGTATTTT	CASSSPWGAVSSTDTQYF
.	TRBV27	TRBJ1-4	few	TGTGCCAGCAGTCCCCTGACAGACCAGCGAGGAAAACTGTTTTTT	CASSPLTDQRGKLFF
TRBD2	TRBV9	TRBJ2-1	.	TGTGCCAGCAGCGTCGCCAACGGACTAGCGGGGGGATACAATGAGCAGTTCTTC	CASSVANGLAGGYNEQFF
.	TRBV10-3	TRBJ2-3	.	TGTGCCATCAGTGAGTCGGCAGGGGACCAAGGGGATACGCAGTATTTT	CAISESAGDQGDTQYF
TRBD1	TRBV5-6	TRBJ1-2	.	TGTGCCAGCAGCTACACAGGGACAGGGGGCCTTGGCTACACCTTC	CASSYTGTGGLGYTF
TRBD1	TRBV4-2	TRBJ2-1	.	TGTGCCAGCAGCCCCGGGACAGGGGGTTACAATGAGCAGTTCTTC	CASSPGTGGYNEQFF
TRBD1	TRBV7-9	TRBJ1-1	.	TGTGCCAGCAGCCAGGGACAGAGGAACACTGAAGCTTTCTTT	CASSQGQRNTEAFF
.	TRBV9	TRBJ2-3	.	TGTGCCAGCAGCGTAGATGCGCCAGATACGCAGTATTTT	CASSVDAPDTQYF